The 3 T cell receptor beta chains in this list originate from one sample, sequenced in a study of cytomegalovirus exposure and HLA in healthy donors. In the PCR, 60 Vbeta and 13 Jbeta primers were used. This table comes from immunoSEQ multiplex PCR, and its TCRdb copy is limited to in-frame clones, with some not included. The sample lists roughly 190,000 clones, 80% to 85% occurring once. Sample: PBMCs. These receptors were taken from a woman younger than 35 in good health and CMV-seronegative.

CDR3: CASSQEGPGLAAYEQYF. CDR3 nucleotides: TGTGCCAGCAGCCAAGAAGGACCGGGACTAGCAGCCTACGAGCAGTACTTC. The chain links TRBV4-2 to TRBJ2-7; 9 bases match TRBD2. The CDR3 is made up of 17 amino acids. With V trimmed by 0 bases and J by 2 bases, 8 bases remained unmatched. CDR1 LGHNA and CDR2 YNFKEQ come from the germline V gene.

The chain carries TRBV14 and TRBJ2-2; 9 bases map to TRBD2. V shed 0 bases and J 7 bases; nucleotides not matched to a gene: 9. Germline CDR1 reads SGHDN; CDR2 reads FVKESK. This CDR3 has 17 residues. CDR3 bases: TGTGCCAGCAGCCAAGATATTTCGTTAGCGGGAGTCGGGGAGCTGTTTTTT. Amino acid sequence: CASSQDISLAGVGELFF. The full variable domain, in which reference TRBV14 and TRBJ2-2 provide the parts outside the CDR3, is EAGVTQFPSHSVIEKGQTVTLRCDPISGHDNLYWYRRVMGKEIKFLLHFVKESKQDESGMPNNRFLAERTGGTYSTLKVQPAELEDSGVYFCASSQDISLAGVGELFFGEGSRLTVL.

The rearrangement links TRBV4-1 to TRBJ1-3, with D uncertain. CDR3 size: 14 residues. Per the germline V gene, CDR1 is MGHRA and CDR2 is YSYEKL. The V end lost 2 bases, the J end lost 0 bases, and 5 bases lay between the germline ends. The CDR3 DNA is TGCGCCAGCAGCCAACCCAGCTCTGGAAACACCATATATTTT. Encoded protein: CASSQPSSGNTIYF.